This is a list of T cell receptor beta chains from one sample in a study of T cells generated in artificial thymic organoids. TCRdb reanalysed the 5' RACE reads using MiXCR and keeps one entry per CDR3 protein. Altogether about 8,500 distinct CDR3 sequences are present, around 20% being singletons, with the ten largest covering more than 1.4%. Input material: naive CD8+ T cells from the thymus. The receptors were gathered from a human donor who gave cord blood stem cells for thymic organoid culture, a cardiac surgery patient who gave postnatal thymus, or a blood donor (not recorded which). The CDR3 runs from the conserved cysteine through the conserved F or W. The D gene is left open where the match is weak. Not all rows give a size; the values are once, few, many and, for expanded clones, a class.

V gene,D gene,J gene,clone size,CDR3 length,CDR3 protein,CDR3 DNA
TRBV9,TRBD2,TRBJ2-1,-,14,CASSVASGYNEQFF,TGTGCCAGCAGCGTGGCTAGCGGATACAATGAGCAGTTCTTC
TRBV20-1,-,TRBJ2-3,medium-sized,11,CSARGGHTQYF,TGCAGTGCTAGGGGGGGGCATACGCAGTATTTT
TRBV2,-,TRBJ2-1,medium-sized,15,CASSNEVYLYNEQFF,TGTGCCAGCAGTAATGAGGTGTATCTATACAATGAGCAGTTCTTC
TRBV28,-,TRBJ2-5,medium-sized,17,CASSYPRGGDGQETQYF,TGTGCCAGCAGCTACCCAAGGGGGGGAGATGGCCAAGAGACCCAGTACTTC
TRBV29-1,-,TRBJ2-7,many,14,CSVERSGGTYEQYF,TGCAGCGTTGAAAGATCGGGTGGAACCTACGAGCAGTACTTC
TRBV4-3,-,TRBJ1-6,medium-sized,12,CASSHFNSPLHF,TGCGCCAGCAGCCATTTTAATTCACCCCTCCACTTT
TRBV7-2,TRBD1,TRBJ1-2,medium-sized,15,CASSSTGQGAYGYTF,TGTGCCAGCAGCTCAACCGGACAGGGGGCTTATGGCTACACCTTC
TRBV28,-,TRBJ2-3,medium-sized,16,CASSLRAGSPADTQYF,TGTGCCAGCAGTTTGAGGGCGGGGTCCCCCGCAGATACGCAGTATTTT
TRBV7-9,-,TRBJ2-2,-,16,CASSSSLVDNTEELFF,TGTGCCAGCAGCTCGAGTCTGGTGGATAACACCGAGGAGCTGTTTTTT
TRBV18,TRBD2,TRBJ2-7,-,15,CASSGFSGRRYEQYF,TGTGCCAGCTCAGGATTTAGCGGGAGGCGCTACGAGCAGTACTTC
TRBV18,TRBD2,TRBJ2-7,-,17,CASSPRASGSRAVEQYF,TGTGCCAGCTCACCAAGGGCTAGCGGGAGCAGGGCCGTCGAGCAGTACTTC
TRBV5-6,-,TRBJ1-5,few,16,CASSLGSGWKNQPQHF,TGTGCCAGCAGCTTGGGATCAGGGTGGAAGAATCAGCCCCAGCATTTT
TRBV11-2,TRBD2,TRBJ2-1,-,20,CASSFLSLLTSAGYYNEQFF,TGTGCCAGCAGCTTTCTAAGCCTCCTTACGTCAGCGGGGTACTACAATGAGCAGTTCTTC
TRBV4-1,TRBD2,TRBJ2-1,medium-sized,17,CASSQGLAGGSYNEQFF,TGCGCCAGCAGTCAAGGACTAGCGGGAGGATCCTACAATGAGCAGTTCTTC
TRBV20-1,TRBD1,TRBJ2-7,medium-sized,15,CSARDRGTGDYEQYF,TGCAGTGCTAGAGATCGGGGGACAGGCGATTACGAGCAGTACTTC
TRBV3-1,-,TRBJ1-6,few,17,CASSQITVRDPRSPLHF,TGTGCCAGCAGCCAAATAACTGTTCGGGACCCGCGAAGTCCCCTCCACTTT
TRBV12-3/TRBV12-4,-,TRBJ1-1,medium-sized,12,CASSFGDTEAFF,TGTGCCAGCAGTTTCGGGGACACTGAAGCTTTCTTT
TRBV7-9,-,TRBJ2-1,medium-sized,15,CASSSDRLGYNEQFF,TGTGCCAGCAGCTCCGACCGCCTAGGCTACAATGAGCAGTTCTTC
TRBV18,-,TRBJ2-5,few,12,CTSSPEDVTQYF,TGTACCAGCTCACCAGAGGATGTGACCCAGTACTTC
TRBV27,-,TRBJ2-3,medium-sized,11,CASRFTDTQYF,TGTGCCAGCAGATTCACAGATACGCAGTATTTT
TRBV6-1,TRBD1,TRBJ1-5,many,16,CASSDRGQGSYQPQHF,TGTGCCAGCAGTGATAGGGGACAGGGGTCCTATCAGCCCCAGCATTTT
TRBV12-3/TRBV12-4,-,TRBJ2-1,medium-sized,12,CASSLVDNEQFF,TGTGCCAGCAGTTTAGTGGACAATGAGCAGTTCTTC
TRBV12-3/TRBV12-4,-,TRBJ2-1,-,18,CASSSLDRLLSSYNEQFF,TGTGCCAGCAGTTCGCTCGACAGATTATTGAGCTCCTACAATGAGCAGTTCTTC
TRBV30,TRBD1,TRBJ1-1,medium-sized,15,CAWSPRDRINTEAFF,TGTGCCTGGAGTCCTAGGGACAGGATAAACACTGAAGCTTTCTTT
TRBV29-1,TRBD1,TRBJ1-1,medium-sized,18,CSVQRATGEQGAKTEAFF,TGCAGCGTGCAGCGTGCGACGGGGGAACAGGGGGCCAAGACTGAAGCTTTCTTT
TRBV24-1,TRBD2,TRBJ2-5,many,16,CATIYPGTSGQETQYF,TGTGCCACCATCTATCCCGGGACTAGCGGACAAGAGACCCAGTACTTC
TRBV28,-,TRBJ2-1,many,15,CASSRWGSSYNEQFF,TGTGCCAGCAGCCGGTGGGGGAGCTCCTACAATGAGCAGTTCTTC
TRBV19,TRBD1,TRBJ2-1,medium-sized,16,CASSGEAGTGSNEQFF,TGTGCCAGTAGTGGGGAAGCTGGGACAGGGTCCAATGAGCAGTTCTTC
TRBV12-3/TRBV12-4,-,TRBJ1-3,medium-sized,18,CASNDVSGQTGSGNTIYF,TGTGCCAGCAATGATGTATCAGGACAGACCGGCTCTGGAAACACCATATATTTT
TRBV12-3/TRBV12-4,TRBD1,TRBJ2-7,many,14,CASSYGTGNYEQYF,TGTGCCAGCAGTTACGGGACAGGGAACTACGAGCAGTACTTC
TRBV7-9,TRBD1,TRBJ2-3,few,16,CASSSTQGALADTQYF,TGTGCCAGCAGCTCGACCCAGGGGGCGCTGGCAGATACGCAGTATTTT
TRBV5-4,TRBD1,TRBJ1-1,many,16,CASSTRTGVLNTEAFF,TGTGCCAGCAGCACTAGGACAGGGGTTTTGAACACTGAAGCTTTCTTT
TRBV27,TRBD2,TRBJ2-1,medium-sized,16,CASRPWASGIYNEQFF,TGTGCCAGCAGACCTTGGGCTAGCGGGATTTACAATGAGCAGTTCTTC
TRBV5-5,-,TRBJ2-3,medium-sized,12,CASSGQTDTQYF,TGTGCCAGCAGCGGACAGACAGATACGCAGTATTTT
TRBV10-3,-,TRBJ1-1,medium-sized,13,CAIKAGRNTEAFF,TGTGCCATCAAGGCAGGACGGAACACTGAAGCTTTCTTT
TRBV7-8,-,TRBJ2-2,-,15,CASSHPTSATGELFF,TGTGCCAGCAGTCACCCGACTAGTGCAACCGGGGAGCTGTTTTTT
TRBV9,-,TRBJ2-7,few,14,CASSPRDTYYEQYF,TGTGCCAGCAGCCCTAGGGACACCTACTACGAGCAGTACTTC
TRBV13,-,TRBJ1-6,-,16,CASSSTETGLNSPLHF,TGTGCCAGCAGCTCAACCGAGACAGGCCTAAATTCACCCCTCCACTTT
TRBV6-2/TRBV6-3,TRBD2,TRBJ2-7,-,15,CASSRLAGSSYEQYF,TGTGCCAGCAGTCGACTAGCGGGGAGCTCCTACGAGCAGTACTTC
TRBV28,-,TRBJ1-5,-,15,CASSYSGVGNQPQHF,TGTGCCAGCAGTTATTCGGGAGTAGGCAATCAGCCCCAGCATTTT
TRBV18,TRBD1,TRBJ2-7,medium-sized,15,CASSSTGAFYYEQYF,TGTGCCAGCTCATCTACAGGGGCCTTCTACTACGAGCAGTACTTC
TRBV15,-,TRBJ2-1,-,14,CATSGKVPYNEQFF,TGTGCCACCAGCGGGAAGGTCCCCTACAATGAGCAGTTCTTC
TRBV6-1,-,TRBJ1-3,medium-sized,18,CASSEASGARHSGNTIYF,TGTGCCAGCAGTGAAGCTTCAGGGGCTCGGCACTCTGGAAACACCATATATTTT
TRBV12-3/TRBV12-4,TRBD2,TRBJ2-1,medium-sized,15,CASSLAAGANNEQFF,TGTGCCAGCAGTTTAGCGGCGGGAGCGAACAATGAGCAGTTCTTC
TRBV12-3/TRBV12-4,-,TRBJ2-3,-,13,CATLRDSTDTQYF,TGTGCCACCCTGCGGGACAGCACAGATACGCAGTATTTT
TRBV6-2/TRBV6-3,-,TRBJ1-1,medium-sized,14,CASSDFWGNTEAFF,TGTGCCAGCAGTGATTTCTGGGGGAACACTGAAGCTTTCTTT
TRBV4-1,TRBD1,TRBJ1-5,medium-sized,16,CASSQDRTGGNQPQHF,TGCGCCAGCAGCCAAGATCGTACAGGGGGCAATCAGCCCCAGCATTTT
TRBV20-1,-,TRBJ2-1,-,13,CSTRSSHYNEQFF,TGCAGTACTAGGTCTAGTCACTACAATGAGCAGTTCTTC
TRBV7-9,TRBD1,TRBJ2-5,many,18,CASSTSGTVSPFRETQYF,TGTGCCAGCAGCACTAGTGGGACAGTCTCACCATTCCGAGAGACCCAGTACTTC
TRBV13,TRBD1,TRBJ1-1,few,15,CASEGAILLGPEAFF,TGTGCCAGTGAGGGGGCGATATTGTTGGGGCCTGAAGCTTTCTTT
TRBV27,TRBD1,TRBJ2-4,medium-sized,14,CASLGQGAKNIQYF,TGTGCCAGCTTGGGACAGGGGGCCAAAAACATTCAGTACTTC
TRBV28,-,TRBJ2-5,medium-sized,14,CASSFRSILETQYF,TGTGCCAGCAGTTTCCGATCTATTTTGGAGACCCAGTACTTC
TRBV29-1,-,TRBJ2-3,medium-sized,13,CSVEGGLEYTQYF,TGCAGCGTTGAAGGGGGTCTAGAGTATACGCAGTATTTT
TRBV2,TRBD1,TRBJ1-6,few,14,CASREGQGSSPLHF,TGTGCCAGCAGGGAGGGACAGGGAAGTTCACCCCTCCACTTT